One TCR beta chain is described in this entry. Original analysis: Amplified reference gene primers provided the basis for estimating nucleated cell counts. TCRdb's table, derived via immunoSEQ multiplex PCR, lists solely in-frame clones and lacks some. That table gives V, J and clone size, and the DNA gave D and trimming. Counted here are 300,000 to 350,000 clones, 88% occurring once; the ten biggest clones make up 1.5% to 2%. The data are from a study of blood T cell repertoires in COVID-19. V was clipped by 4 bases and J by 6 bases; unmatched bases: 11. The CDR3 has 15 residues. Germline V gene data show CDR1 as SGHNT and CDR2 as YENEEA.

The rearrangement links TRBV11-3 to TRBJ2-5, with TRBD1 identical over 7 bases. The source is a woman in her 30s with COVID-19, enrolled during active disease. Sequencing used peripheral blood. The CDR3 region is CASSSETGRIQTQYF. Written as DNA, the CDR3 is TGTGCCAGCAGCTCGGAGACAGGGCGAATACAGACCCAGTACTTC.